Listed here is a single TCR beta chain. The record originates from a study of patients and donors after allogeneic stem cell transplantation. TCRdb reprocessed the RT-PCR reads with MiXCR, giving one entry per CDR3 protein. In the table there are some 880,000 distinct CDR3 sequences, over 15% of which are singletons. The V and J ends lost 5 bases and 7 bases respectively, with 18 bases between them. Germline CDR1 SGHVS, CDR2 FNYEAQ. The CDR3 runs to 15 residues. V and J are TRBV7-6 and TRBJ2-1; no firm D call. The sequence came from a human donor who was either an allogeneic HSCT recipient or a stem cell or donor lymphocyte infusion donor (not recorded which). It is not recorded whose cells these are; they may come from a transplant donor. The sample was blood, either unsorted or a sorted T cell fraction (not recorded which). CDR3 DNA: TGTGCCAGCAGCCCGCCCGAGGCCAAAGGGAATGAGCAGTTCTTC. Translated, it gives CASSPPEAKGNEQFF.